A single sample gave rise to the 4 T cell receptor beta chains below, sequenced in a study of vaccination and CD4 T cells after COVID-19. These receptors' targets are unknown. With the Oncomine TCR Beta short-read assay, DNA from cultured CD4+ T cells was sequenced. From the PCR reads, TCRdb called clonotypes with MiXCR, one entry per CDR3 protein. Among approximately 18,000 distinct CDR3 sequences listed, 60% to 85% were seen once. Specified treatment: roughly 11-day PBMC culture with coronavirus spike peptide pools or control peptides (ViraFEST assay). Sequenced here: CD4+ T cells from blood, cultured in vitro, sampled after SARS-CoV-2 vaccination. These TCRs come from a human donor who received a COVID-19 vaccine.

This clonotype occurred a few times. The chain links TRBV20-1 to TRBJ1-4; a weak D match, TRBD1 (6 bases). The ends were cut back, 8 bases at V and 8 bases at J, with 18 bases in the middle. Germline V gives CDR1 DFQATT, CDR2 SNEGSKA (reference sequence). This CDR3 spans 13 amino acids. The CDR3 protein is CSTMGGRGEKLFF. The CDR3, as DNA: TGCAGTACCATGGGGGGGCGAGGGGAAAAACTGTTTTTT.

The chain links TRBV2 to TRBJ1-5, with 7 nucleotides matching TRBD1. V shed 11 bases and J 2 bases; nucleotides not matched to a gene: 6. Germline V lookup: CDR1 SNHLY, CDR2 FYNNEI. CDR3 length: 13 residues. The CDR3 loop reads CACRQGGNQPQHF. The CDR3 nucleotides are TGTGCCTGCCGACAGGGAGGCAATCAGCCCCAGCATTTT.

The table lists this clonotype with a few counts. J is TRBJ1-1 and V is TRBV2, with 7 bases matching TRBD1. CDR1 SNHLY and CDR2 FYNNEI come from the germline V gene. V shed 4 bases, J shed 3 bases, and the junction held 5 bases outside the gene matches. This CDR3 is 14 amino acids long. CDR3 amino acids: CASSADRSYTEAFF. Here the CDR3 DNA reads TGTGCCAGCAGTGCGGACAGGTCGTACACTGAAGCTTTCTTT.

V is TRBV7-2 and J is TRBJ1-2; D ambiguous. The V end was cut by 5 bases, the J end by 3 bases, with 13 bases between. The length of the CDR3 is 14 residues. Germline assignment: CDR1 SGHTA and CDR2 FQGNSA. The CDR3 DNA follows: TGTGCCAGCAGCAACCGGGAAACCTACTATGGCTACACCTTC. Protein: CASSNRETYYGYTF.